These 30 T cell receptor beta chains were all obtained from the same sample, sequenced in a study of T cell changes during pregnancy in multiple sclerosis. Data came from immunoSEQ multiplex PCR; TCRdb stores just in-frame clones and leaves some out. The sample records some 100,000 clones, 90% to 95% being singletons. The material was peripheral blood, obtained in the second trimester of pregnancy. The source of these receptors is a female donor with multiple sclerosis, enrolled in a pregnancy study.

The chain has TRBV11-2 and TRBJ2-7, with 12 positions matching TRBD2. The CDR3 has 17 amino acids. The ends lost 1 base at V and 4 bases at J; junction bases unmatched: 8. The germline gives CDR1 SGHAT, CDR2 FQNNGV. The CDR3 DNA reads TGTGCCAGCAGCTTAGGCCCCCCTAGCGGGGGGGCTTACGAGCAGTACTTC. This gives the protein CASSLGPPSGGAYEQYF.

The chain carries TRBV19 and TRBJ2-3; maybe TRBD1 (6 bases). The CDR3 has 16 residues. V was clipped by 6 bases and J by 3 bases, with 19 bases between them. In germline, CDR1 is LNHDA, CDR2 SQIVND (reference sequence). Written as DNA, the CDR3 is TGTGCCAGTAGGAGGCGAGGAGAGGGGACAACAGATACGCAGTATTTT. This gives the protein CASRRRGEGTTDTQYF.

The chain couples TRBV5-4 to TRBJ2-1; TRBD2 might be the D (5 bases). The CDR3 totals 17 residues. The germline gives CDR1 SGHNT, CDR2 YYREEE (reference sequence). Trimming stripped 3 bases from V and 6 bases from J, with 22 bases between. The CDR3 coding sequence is TGTGCCAGCAGCTGGGGTGTAGAGGGCCTTCGCCGCAATGAGCAGTTCTTC. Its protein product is CASSWGVEGLRRNEQFF.

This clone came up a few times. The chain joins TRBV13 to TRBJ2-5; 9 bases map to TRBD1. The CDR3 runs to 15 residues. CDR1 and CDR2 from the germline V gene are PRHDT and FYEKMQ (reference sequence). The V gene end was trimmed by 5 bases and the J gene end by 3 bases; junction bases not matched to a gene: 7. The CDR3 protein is CASSIRGQGEETQYF. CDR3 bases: TGTGCCAGCAGCATAAGGGGACAGGGAGAAGAGACCCAGTACTTC.

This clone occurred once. Written as DNA, the CDR3 is TGTGCCAGCAGCCAAGAACGGGGGGGATTCCAAGAGACCCAGTACTTC. Translated: CASSQERGGFQETQYF. The chain employs TRBV4-2 and TRBJ2-5, with 8 bases identical to TRBD2. The ends lost 0 bases at V and 1 base at J; junction bases unmatched: 4. Germline loops: CDR1 LGHNA, CDR2 YNFKEQ. CDR3 length: 16 amino acids.

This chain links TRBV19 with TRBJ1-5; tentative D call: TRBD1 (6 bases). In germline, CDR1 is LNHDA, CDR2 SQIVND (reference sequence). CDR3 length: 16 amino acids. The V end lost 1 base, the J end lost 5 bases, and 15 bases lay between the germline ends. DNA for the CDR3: TGTGCCAGTAGTATAGCCTTGGGGGGGGGCGATCAGCCCCAGCATTTT. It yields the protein CASSIALGGGDQPQHF.

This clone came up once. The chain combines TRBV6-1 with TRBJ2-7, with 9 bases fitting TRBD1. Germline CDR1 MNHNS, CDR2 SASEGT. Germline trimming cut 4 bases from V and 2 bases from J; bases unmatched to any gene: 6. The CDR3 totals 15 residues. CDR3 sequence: CASSATRDRAYEQYF. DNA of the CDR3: TGTGCCAGCAGTGCCACCCGGGACAGGGCCTACGAGCAGTACTTC.

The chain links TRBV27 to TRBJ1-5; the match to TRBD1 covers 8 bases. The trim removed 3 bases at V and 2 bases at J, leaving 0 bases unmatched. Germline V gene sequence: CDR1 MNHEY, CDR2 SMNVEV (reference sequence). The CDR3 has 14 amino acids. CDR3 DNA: TGTGCCAGCAGTTTGACAGGGGGCAATCAGCCCCAGCATTTT. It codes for CASSLTGGNQPQHF.

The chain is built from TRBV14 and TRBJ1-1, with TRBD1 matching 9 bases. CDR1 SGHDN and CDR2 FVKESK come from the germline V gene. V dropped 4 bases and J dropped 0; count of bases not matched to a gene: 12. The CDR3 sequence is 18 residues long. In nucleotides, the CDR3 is TGTGCCAGCAGCCTAAGAAGTCCGGGACAGGGACTGAACACTGAAGCTTTCTTT. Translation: CASSLRSPGQGLNTEAFF.

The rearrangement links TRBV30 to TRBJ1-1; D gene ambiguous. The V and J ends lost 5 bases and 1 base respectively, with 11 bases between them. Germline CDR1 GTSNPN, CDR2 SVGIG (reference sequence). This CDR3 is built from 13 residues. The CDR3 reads CAWCRGSNTEAFF. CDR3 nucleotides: TGTGCCTGGTGCCGGGGTTCGAACACTGAAGCTTTCTTT.

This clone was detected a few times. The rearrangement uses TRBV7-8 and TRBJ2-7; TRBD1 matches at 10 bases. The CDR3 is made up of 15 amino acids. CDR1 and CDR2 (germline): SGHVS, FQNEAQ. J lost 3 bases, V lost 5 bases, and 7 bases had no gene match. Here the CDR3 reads CASSPYDRGLYEQYF. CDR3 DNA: TGTGCCAGCAGCCCCTATGACAGGGGGCTCTACGAGCAGTACTTC.

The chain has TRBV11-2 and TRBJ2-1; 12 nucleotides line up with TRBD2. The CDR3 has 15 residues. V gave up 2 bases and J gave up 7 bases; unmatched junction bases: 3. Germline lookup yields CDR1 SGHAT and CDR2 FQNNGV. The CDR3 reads CASSLRTSGKNEQFF. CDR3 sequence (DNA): TGTGCCAGCAGCTTACGGACTAGCGGGAAAAATGAGCAGTTCTTC.

CDR3 sequence (DNA): TGCGCCAGCAGCCTAACCGGGACACAAAGTTACAATGAGCAGTTCTTC. Its protein product is CASSLTGTQSYNEQFF. The chain carries TRBV5-1 and TRBJ2-1, with D possibly matching TRBD1 (6 bases). The CDR3 runs 16 residues. From germline, CDR1 is SGHRS and CDR2 YFSETQ. The V end lost 4 bases, the J end lost 4 bases, and 18 bases lay between the germline ends.

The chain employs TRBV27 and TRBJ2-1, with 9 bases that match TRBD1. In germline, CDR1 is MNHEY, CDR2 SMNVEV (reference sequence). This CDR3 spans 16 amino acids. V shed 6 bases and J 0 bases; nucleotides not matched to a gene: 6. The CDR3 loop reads CASSSLGQGSYNEQFF. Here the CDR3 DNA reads TGTGCCAGCAGCTCCCTGGGACAGGGCTCCTACAATGAGCAGTTCTTC.

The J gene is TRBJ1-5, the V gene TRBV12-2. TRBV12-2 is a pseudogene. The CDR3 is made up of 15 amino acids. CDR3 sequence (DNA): TGTGCAAGTCGCTCACGGGAGGGGGCCGATCAGCCCCAGCATTTT. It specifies CASRSREGADQPQHF.

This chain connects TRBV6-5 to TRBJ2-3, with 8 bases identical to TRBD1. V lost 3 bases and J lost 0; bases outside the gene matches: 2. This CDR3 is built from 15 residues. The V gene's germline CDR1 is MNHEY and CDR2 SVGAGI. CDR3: CASSYQGASTDTQYF. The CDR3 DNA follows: TGTGCCAGCAGTTATCAGGGGGCGAGCACAGATACGCAGTATTTT.

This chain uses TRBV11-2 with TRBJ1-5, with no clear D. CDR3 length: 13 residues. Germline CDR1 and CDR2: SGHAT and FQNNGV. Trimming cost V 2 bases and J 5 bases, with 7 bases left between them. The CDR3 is CASSLTIDQPQHF. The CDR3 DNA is TGTGCCAGCAGCTTAACTATAGATCAGCCCCAGCATTTT.

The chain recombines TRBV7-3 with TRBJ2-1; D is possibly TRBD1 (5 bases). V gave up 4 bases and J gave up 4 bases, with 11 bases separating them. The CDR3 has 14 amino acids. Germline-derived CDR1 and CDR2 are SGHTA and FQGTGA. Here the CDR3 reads CASSSPGQYNEQFF. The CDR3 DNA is TGTGCCAGCAGCTCCCCCGGACAATACAATGAGCAGTTCTTC.

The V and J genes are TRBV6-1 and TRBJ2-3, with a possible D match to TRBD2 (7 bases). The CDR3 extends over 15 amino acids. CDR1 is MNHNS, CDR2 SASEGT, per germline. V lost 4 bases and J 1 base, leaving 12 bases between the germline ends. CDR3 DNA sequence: TGTGCCAGCAGTGTGGACAGCGGGGGCACAGATACGCAGTATTTT. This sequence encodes CASSVDSGGTDTQYF.

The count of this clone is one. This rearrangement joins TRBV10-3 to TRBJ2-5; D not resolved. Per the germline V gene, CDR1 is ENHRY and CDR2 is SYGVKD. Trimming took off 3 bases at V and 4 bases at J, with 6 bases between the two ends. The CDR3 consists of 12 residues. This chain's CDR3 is CAISDPSETQYF. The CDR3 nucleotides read TGTGCCATCAGTGACCCTTCAGAGACCCAGTACTTC.

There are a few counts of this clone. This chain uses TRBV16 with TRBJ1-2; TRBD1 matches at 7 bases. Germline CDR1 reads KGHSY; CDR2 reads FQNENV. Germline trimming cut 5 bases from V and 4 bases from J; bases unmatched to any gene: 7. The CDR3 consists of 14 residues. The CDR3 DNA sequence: TGTGCCAGCAGCACGACAGGGCAACGCTATGGCTACACCTTC. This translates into CASSTTGQRYGYTF.

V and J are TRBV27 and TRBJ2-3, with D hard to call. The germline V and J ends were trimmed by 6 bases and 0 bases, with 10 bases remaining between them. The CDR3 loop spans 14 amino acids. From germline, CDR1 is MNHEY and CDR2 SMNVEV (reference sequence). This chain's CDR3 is CASRRIASTDTQYF. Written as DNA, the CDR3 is TGTGCCAGCAGGCGTATAGCTAGCACAGATACGCAGTATTTT.

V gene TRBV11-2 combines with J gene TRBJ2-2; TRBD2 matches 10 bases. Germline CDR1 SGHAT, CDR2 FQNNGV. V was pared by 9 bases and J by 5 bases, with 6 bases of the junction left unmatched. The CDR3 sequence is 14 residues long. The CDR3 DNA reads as TGTGCCAGTAGAACTAGCGGGAAGACCGGGGAGCTGTTTTTT. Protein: CASRTSGKTGELFF. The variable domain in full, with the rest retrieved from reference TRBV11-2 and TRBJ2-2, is EAGVAQSPRYKIIEKRQSVAFWCNPISGHATLYWYQQILGQGPKLLIQFQNNGVVDDSQLPKDRFSAERLKGVDSTLKIQPAKLEDSAVYLCASRTSGKTGELFFGEGSRLTVL.

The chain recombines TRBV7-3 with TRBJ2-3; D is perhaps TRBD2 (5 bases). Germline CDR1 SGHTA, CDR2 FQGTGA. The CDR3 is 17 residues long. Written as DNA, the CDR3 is TGTGGGAAGGACGGGGTAGCGTCAGGTCGTGGTTGGGATACGCAGTATTTT. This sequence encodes CGKDGVASGRGWDTQYF.

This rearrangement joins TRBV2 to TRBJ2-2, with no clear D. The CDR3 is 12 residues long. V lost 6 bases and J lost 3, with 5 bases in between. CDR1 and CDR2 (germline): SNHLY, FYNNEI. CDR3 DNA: TGTGCCAGCAGGAGAGACACCGGGGAGCTGTTTTTT. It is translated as CASRRDTGELFF.

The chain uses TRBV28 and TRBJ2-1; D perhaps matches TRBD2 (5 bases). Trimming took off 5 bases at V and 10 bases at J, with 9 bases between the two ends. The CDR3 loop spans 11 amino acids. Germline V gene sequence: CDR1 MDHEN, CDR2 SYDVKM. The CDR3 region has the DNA TGTGCCAGCAGTCACCCGGGGGAGCAGTTCTTC. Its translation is CASSHPGEQFF.

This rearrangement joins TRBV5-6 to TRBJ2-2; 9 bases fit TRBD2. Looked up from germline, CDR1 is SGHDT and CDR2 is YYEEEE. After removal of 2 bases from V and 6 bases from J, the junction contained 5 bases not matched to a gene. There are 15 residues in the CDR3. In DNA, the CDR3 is TGTGCCAGCAGCTTTGGCGGGAGGGCCGCCGGGGAGCTGTTTTTT. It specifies CASSFGGRAAGELFF.

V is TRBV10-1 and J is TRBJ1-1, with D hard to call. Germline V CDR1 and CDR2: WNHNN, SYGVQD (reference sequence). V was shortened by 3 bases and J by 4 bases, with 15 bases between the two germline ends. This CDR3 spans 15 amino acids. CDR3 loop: CASSDQGRQVTEAFF. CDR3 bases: TGCGCCAGCAGTGATCAAGGCAGGCAGGTCACTGAAGCTTTCTTT.

The DNA of the CDR3 is TGTGCCAGCAGCGCGGCAGGGGTCACCGGGGAGCTGTTTTTT. Residues: CASSAAGVTGELFF. The chain recombines TRBV9 with TRBJ2-2, with D possibly being TRBD1 (6 bases). V lost 3 bases and J lost 4, with 10 bases in between. The CDR3 is made up of 14 amino acids. CDR1 and CDR2 from the germline V gene are SGDLS and YYNGEE.

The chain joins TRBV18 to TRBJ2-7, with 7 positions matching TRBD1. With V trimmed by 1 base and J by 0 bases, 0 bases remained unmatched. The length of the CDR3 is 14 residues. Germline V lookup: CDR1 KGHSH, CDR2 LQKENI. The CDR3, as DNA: TGTGCCAGCTCACCACGGGACAGCTCCTACGAGCAGTACTTC. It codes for CASSPRDSSYEQYF.